These T cell receptor beta chains were read from a single sample in a study of T cells in Graves' hyperthyroidism and ophthalmopathy. TCRdb reprocessed the multiplex PCR reads via MiXCR and lists one record per CDR3 protein. The data hold hundreds of thousands of distinct CDR3 sequences, with 15% to 17% observed a single time. Sequences were obtained from blood. The source is a woman younger than 35 with Graves' hyperthyroidism. CDR3s include the opening cysteine and the closing phenylalanine or tryptophan. Each record gives: V gene, clone size, J gene, D gene, CDR3 protein, CDR3 DNA. A D gene is named only where the DNA matches it firmly. Clone size is stated in some rows and not others, as once, few, many or a class when expanded.

TRBV5-1,many,TRBJ2-7,.,CASSLDRQTSYEQYF,TGCGCCAGCAGCCTAGACAGGCAAACCTCCTACGAGCAGTACTTC
TRBV9,.,TRBJ1-1,.,CASSVSARLNTEAFF,TGTGCCAGCAGCGTCTCCGCGCGGCTGAACACTGAAGCTTTCTTT
TRBV10-3,many,TRBJ2-1,.,CAISPRGTGSGGAGNEQFF,TGTGCCATCAGCCCCCGGGGGACGGGGTCTGGCGGGGCGGGCAATGAGCAGTTCTTC
TRBV25-1,.,TRBJ1-4,.,CASSEYIAGPLNEKLFF,TGTGCCAGCAGTGAATATATAGCGGGCCCTTTAAATGAAAAACTGTTTTTT
TRBV11-2,many,TRBJ1-4,.,CASSQWGRRDEKLFF,TGTGCCAGCAGCCAGTGGGGCCGACGGGATGAAAAACTGTTTTTT
TRBV19,few,TRBJ1-1,.,CASEGQTNTEAFF,TGTGCCTCTGAGGGGCAGACGAACACTGAAGCTTTCTTT
TRBV28,many,TRBJ2-1,.,CASSLGVLYNEQFF,TGTGCCAGCAGCCTGGGGGTTCTCTACAATGAGCAGTTCTTC
TRBV7-9,few,TRBJ2-7,.,CASSLPSWRESYEQYF,TGTGCCAGCAGCTTACCTTCTTGGCGGGAAAGCTACGAGCAGTACTTC
TRBV14,.,TRBJ1-3,.,CASSQQAGSGNTIYF,TGTGCCAGCAGCCAACAGGCGGGCTCTGGAAACACCATATATTTT
TRBV12-3/TRBV12-4,many,TRBJ1-5,TRBD1,CASSRTGIPHSNQPQHF,TGTGCCAGCAGTCGGACAGGGATCCCACATAGCAATCAGCCCCAGCATTTT
TRBV6-4,few,TRBJ2-2,.,CASSDGTDGDTGELFF,TGTGCCAGCAGTGACGGAACGGACGGAGACACCGGGGAGCTGTTTTTT
TRBV19,few,TRBJ1-1,TRBD1,CATAATGGRTEAFF,TGTGCCACCGCAGCGACAGGGGGTCGTACTGAAGCTTTCTTT
TRBV28,many,TRBJ2-5,TRBD2,CATSLAGGWETQYF,TGTGCCACCTCATTAGCGGGAGGGTGGGAGACCCAGTACTTC
TRBV28,many,TRBJ2-1,.,CASSPPTPKKQFF,TGTGCCAGCAGTCCCCCTACCCCAAAAAAGCAGTTCTTC
TRBV19,.,TRBJ2-7,.,CASSIFVRYEQYF,TGTGCCAGTAGTATATTTGTCAGATACGAGCAGTACTTC
TRBV19,few,TRBJ1-2,.,CASSIKGNYGYTF,TGTGCCAGTAGTATAAAGGGGAACTATGGCTACACCTTC
TRBV5-1,many,TRBJ1-1,.,CASSFSTNTEAFF,TGCGCCAGCAGCTTCAGTACGAACACTGAAGCTTTCTTT
TRBV11-2,many,TRBJ2-1,TRBD2,CASSWTSGGSYNEQFF,TGTGCCAGCAGCTGGACTAGCGGGGGGTCCTACAATGAGCAGTTCTTC
TRBV20-1,many,TRBJ2-1,TRBD2,CSARRWEGYNEQFF,TGCAGTGCTAGAAGATGGGAGGGGTACAATGAGCAGTTCTTC
TRBV5-1,many,TRBJ2-7,TRBD1,CASRRTGKLYEQYF,TGCGCCAGCAGACGGACAGGGAAGCTCTACGAGCAGTACTTC
TRBV7-7,many,TRBJ2-5,TRBD2,CASSQTSGPQETQYF,TGTGCTAGCAGCCAGACTAGCGGGCCTCAAGAGACCCAGTACTTC
TRBV28,few,TRBJ2-3,TRBD2,CASSPVAGVVPDTQYF,TGTGCCAGCAGCCCCGTGGCGGGAGTGGTCCCAGATACGCAGTATTTT
TRBV28,.,TRBJ1-1,TRBD1,CASSLPGQSNTETFF,TGTGCCAGCAGTTTACCGGGACAGTCGAACACTGAAACTTTCTTT
TRBV7-3,few,TRBJ2-1,TRBD2,CASSSDHTSGRNEQFF,TGTGCCAGCAGTTCCGACCACACTAGCGGGAGGAATGAGCAGTTCTTC
TRBV28,many,TRBJ2-1,TRBD1,CASIGDRVRGEQFF,TGTGCCAGCATTGGGGACAGGGTTCGGGGGGAGCAGTTCTTC
TRBV7-3,many,TRBJ2-6,TRBD1,CASSLRTGSGANVLTF,TGTGCCAGCAGCTTAAGGACAGGCTCTGGGGCCAACGTCCTGACTTTC
TRBV12-3/TRBV12-4,many,TRBJ2-2,.,CASSPTPLAGELFF,TGTGCCAGCAGTCCCACTCCTTTGGCCGGGGAGCTGTTTTTT
TRBV4-3,.,TRBJ1-1,.,CASSGGRAGSEAFF,TGCGCCAGCAGTGGGGGTCGGGCTGGATCTGAAGCTTTCTTT
TRBV6-1,.,TRBJ2-1,.,CASRVSVSYNEQFF,TGTGCCAGCAGGGTTTCAGTGTCCTACAATGAGCAGTTCTTC
TRBV10-3,.,TRBJ2-2,TRBD2,CAISVLAGVNTGELFF,TGTGCCATCAGTGTCCTAGCGGGGGTTAACACCGGGGAGCTGTTTTTT
TRBV5-1,many,TRBJ2-1,TRBD2,CASSFTAGGLNNEQFF,TGCGCCAGCAGCTTCACAGCGGGAGGTTTGAACAATGAGCAGTTCTTC
TRBV5-1,.,TRBJ2-7,.,CASTKPDMTYEQYF,TGCGCCAGCACGAAGCCCGATATGACCTACGAGCAGTACTTC
TRBV7-9,few,TRBJ1-2,.,CASSLGPGIYGYTF,TGTGCCAGCAGCTTAGGGCCGGGAATCTATGGCTACACCTTC
TRBV5-1,.,TRBJ2-7,.,CASSSGTYEQYF,TGCGCCAGCAGCTCGGGGACCTACGAGCAGTACTTC
TRBV5-1,many,TRBJ2-1,TRBD2,CASSLASGSFSYNEQFF,TGCGCCAGCAGCTTGGCTAGCGGGAGTTTCTCCTACAATGAGCAGTTCTTC
TRBV7-2,many,TRBJ2-3,TRBD2,CASSLLPASGRVADTQYF,TGTGCCAGCAGCTTACTCCCCGCTAGCGGGAGGGTTGCAGATACGCAGTATTTT
TRBV20-1,many,TRBJ1-3,.,CSAKQGSGNTIYF,TGCAGTGCTAAACAGGGTTCTGGAAACACCATATATTTT
TRBV28,many,TRBJ1-2,.,CASSPLKGQGYTF,TGTGCCAGCAGCCCTCTAAAAGGGCAAGGCTACACCTTC